What follows are 29 T cell receptor beta chains derived from one specimen sequenced in a study of post-analysis software for immune sequencing data. Overall study results and limits: Relative to controls, patients had a handful of TRBV segments at higher frequency, with TRBV5-6, TRBV5-1 and TRBV20-1 among these.

Their cognate antigens are unknown. cDNA libraries of TCR beta carried unique molecular identifiers. TCRdb ran MiXCR on the PCR reads and lists one entry per CDR3 protein. The repertoire includes 740,000 or so distinct CDR3 sequences, approximately 50% of them detected once, and 4% to 5.5% sits in the top ten. The sample consisted of blood. These TCRs come from a girl aged 5-17 years with multiple sclerosis.

The V and J genes are TRBV11-2 and TRBJ2-5, with D possibly TRBD2 on 5 matching bases. This CDR3 region has 16 residues. V dropped 4 bases and J dropped 5 bases, with 20 bases sitting between them. Germline V CDR1 and CDR2: SGHAT, FQNNGV. This chain's CDR3 is CASSSPRGMGGETQYF. In DNA, the CDR3 is TGTGCCAGCAGCTCCCCCCGGGGTATGGGTGGTGAGACCCAGTACTTC.

The V call is TRBV12-3 or TRBV12-4, the J call TRBJ2-5; 7 nucleotides match TRBD2. The CDR3 covers 15 residues. With V trimmed by 1 base and J by 5 bases, 7 bases remained unmatched. In DNA form, the CDR3 reads TGTGCCAGCAGTTTAGGCGCGGGAGCGGCGGAGACCCAGTACTTC. As protein: CASSLGAGAAETQYF.

This clonotype was counted between two and nine times. The chain joins TRBV7-2 to TRBJ2-7; D possibly matches TRBD1 or TRBD2 (5 bases each). Germline-derived CDR1 and CDR2 are SGHTA and FQGNSA. This CDR3 region has 12 residues. Trimming removed 4 bases from V and 12 bases from J, with 16 bases in between. The CDR3 region has the DNA TGTGCCAGCAGCTCAACGGGACGGTTGGGGTACTTC. Residues: CASSSTGRLGYF.

The CDR3 here is CASSQFNYEQYF. The CDR3 nucleotides read TGTGCCAGCAGCCAATTTAACTACGAGCAGTACTTC. The rearrangement uses TRBV14 and TRBJ2-7; D uncertain. Germline CDR1 and CDR2: SGHDN and FVKESK. This CDR3 contains 12 residues. Trimming took off 2 bases at V and 3 bases at J, with 5 bases between the two ends. The full variable domain, its missing parts supplied by reference TRBV14 and TRBJ2-7, is EAGVTQFPSHSVIEKGQTVTLRCDPISGHDNLYWYRRVMGKEIKFLLHFVKESKQDESGMPNNRFLAERTGGTYSTLKVQPAELEDSGVYFCASSQFNYEQYFGPGTRLTVT.

The chain is built from TRBV6-5 and TRBJ2-7, with 14 positions matching TRBD2. The germline V gene encodes CDR1 MNHEY and CDR2 SVGAGI. J was trimmed by 2 bases and V by 6 bases; bases with no gene match: 6. This CDR3 is built from 16 residues. CDR3 DNA: TGTGCCAGCAGCGGACTAGCGGGAGGATCAACCTACGAGCAGTACTTC. Its protein product is CASSGLAGGSTYEQYF.

This clonotype was detected only once. The V and J genes are TRBV2 and TRBJ2-1; 7 bases map to TRBD2. The assigned J gene may be wrong: the sequence end matches TRBJ2-7 better. From germline, CDR1 is SNHLY and CDR2 FYNNEI. The CDR3 consists of 16 residues. In DNA, the CDR3 is TGTGCCAGGTCTGGCGGGGGACTCCTTTCCTACAATGAGCAGTACTTC. This sequence encodes CARSGGGLLSYNEQYF.

The V and J genes are TRBV25-1 and TRBJ1-2; D is possibly TRBD1 (5 bases). Looked up from germline, CDR1 is MGHDK and CDR2 is SYGVNS. V shed 2 bases and J shed 4 bases, with 11 bases lying between them. The CDR3 has 14 amino acids. The CDR3 region has the DNA TGTGCCAGCAGTGAAGCGGGGACGGTCTATGGCTACACCTTC. Amino acid sequence: CASSEAGTVYGYTF.

The chain links TRBV7-3 to TRBJ1-1, with 7 bases matching TRBD1. The CDR3 spans 12 residues. V shed 5 bases and J 5 bases; nucleotides not matched to a gene: 2. Germline values: CDR1 SGHTA, CDR2 FQGTGA. For the CDR3, the DNA is TGTGCCAGCAGCCAGACAGGGACTGAAGCTTTCTTT. Protein product: CASSQTGTEAFF. The variable domain in full, completed from reference TRBV7-3 and TRBJ1-1, reads GAGVSQTPSNKVTEKGKYVELRCDPISGHTALYWYRQSLGQGPEFLIYFQGTGAADDSGLPNDRFFAVRPEGSVSTLKIQRTERGDSAVYLCASSQTGTEAFFGQGTRLTVV.

This clonotype was counted only a few times. The chain has TRBV20-1 and TRBJ1-2; tentative D call: TRBD1 (6 bases). Trimming removed 2 bases at V and 1 base at J, with 14 bases between. The CDR3 contains 15 residues. Germline assignment: CDR1 DFQATT and CDR2 SNEGSKA (reference sequence). The CDR3 DNA is TGCAGTGCTAGATATGGGGGCCCTAATAACTATGGCTACACCTTC. As protein: CSARYGGPNNYGYTF.

The J gene is TRBJ2-7, the V gene TRBV5-1; 9 bases match TRBD1. CDR3 length equals 15 residues. The V and J ends lost 2 bases and 5 bases, in that order; junction bases with no gene match: 8. Germline CDR1 and CDR2: SGHRS and YFSETQ. The CDR3 DNA follows: TGCGCCAGCAGCTTCGGGACAGGGACTCGAGACGAGCAGTACTTC. Amino acids: CASSFGTGTRDEQYF.

The chain has TRBV29-1 and TRBJ2-5, with D possibly being TRBD2 (5 bases). The V gene lost 7 bases and the J gene lost 8 bases, with 17 bases spanning the gap. The CDR3 extends over 12 amino acids. Germline CDR1 SQVTM, CDR2 ANQGSEA. The CDR3 DNA is TGCAGCGCCCGAACTAGGGATCAAACCCAGTACTTC. It is translated as CSARTRDQTQYF.

The V gene is TRBV20-1, the J gene TRBJ2-6; D gene uncertain. V was cut by 2 bases and J by 1 base, with 15 bases left in between. CDR3 size: 17 residues. The germline V gene has CDR1 DFQATT and CDR2 SNEGSKA (reference sequence). The DNA of the CDR3 is TGCAGTGCTAGACCCGACAAGGTCGGATCTGGGGCCAACGTCCTGACTTTC. This gives the protein CSARPDKVGSGANVLTF.

This clonotype appeared a few times. The chain couples TRBV20-1 to TRBJ2-5; 12 positions match TRBD2. The germline V gene encodes CDR1 DFQATT and CDR2 SNEGSKA (reference sequence). J was trimmed by 1 base and V by 4 bases; bases with no gene match: 4. The length of the CDR3 is 15 residues. The CDR3 is CSAKGLAGRQETQYF. The CDR3 DNA sequence: TGCAGTGCTAAAGGACTAGCGGGACGCCAAGAGACCCAGTACTTC.

This clonotype was seen more than once but under ten times. V is TRBV3-1 and J is TRBJ1-6; D is unresolved. The V end was cut by 1 base, the J end by 9 bases, with 10 bases between. Looked up from germline, CDR1 is LGHDT and CDR2 is YNNKEL (reference sequence). This CDR3 has 14 amino acids. The CDR3 is CASSQVIRVSPLHF. The CDR3 DNA reads as TGTGCCAGCAGCCAAGTGATCCGGGTTTCACCCCTCCACTTT.

The rearrangement joins TRBV29-1 to TRBJ1-2; 11 bases are shared with TRBD1. J was trimmed by 3 bases and V by 2 bases; bases with no gene match: 14. CDR1 and CDR2 from the germline V gene are SQVTM and ANQGSEA. This CDR3 region has 18 residues. DNA of the CDR3: TGCAGCGTTGAATCTGTTTGGACAGGGGGCGCGGGAGACTATGGCTACACCTTC. Translation: CSVESVWTGGAGDYGYTF. The full variable domain, its missing parts supplied by reference TRBV29-1 and TRBJ1-2, is SAVISQKPSRDICQRGTSLTIQCQVDSQVTMMFWYRQQPGQSLTLIATANQGSEATYESGFVIDKFPISRPNLTFSTLTVSNMSPEDSSIYLCSVESVWTGGAGDYGYTFGSGTRLTVV.

The genes are TRBV7-2 and TRBJ2-2; 11 nucleotides match TRBD2. With V trimmed by 5 bases and J by 3 bases, 8 bases remained unmatched. In germline, CDR1 is SGHTA, CDR2 FQGNSA. CDR3 size: 17 residues. Here the CDR3 DNA reads TGTGCCAGCAGCCCGGTGGTAGCGGGAGGGCACACCGGGGAGCTGTTTTTT. This gives the protein CASSPVVAGGHTGELFF.

This clonotype has more than one count but fewer than ten. J is TRBJ1-5 and V is TRBV12-3 or TRBV12-4; D is undetermined. The V and J ends lost 2 bases and 6 bases respectively, with 11 bases between them. The CDR3 contains 14 residues. As DNA, the CDR3 is TGTGCCAGCAGTTTATCGTCGGGAGGTCAGCCCCAGCATTTT. Amino acid sequence: CASSLSSGGQPQHF.

V and J are TRBV5-5 and TRBJ1-1; D is undetermined. V lost 0 bases and J 2 bases, leaving 14 bases between the germline ends. This CDR3 has 16 residues. Germline V gene data show CDR1 as SGHKS and CDR2 as YYEKEE (reference sequence). The CDR3 reads CASSLAYDILNTEAFF. As DNA, the CDR3 is TGTGCCAGCAGCTTGGCGTATGACATTCTCAACACTGAAGCTTTCTTT.

The rearrangement joins TRBV6-5 to TRBJ2-3; D is unclear. This CDR3 contains 14 residues. Germline V CDR1 and CDR2: MNHEY, SVGAGI. V was cut by 3 bases and J by 2 bases, with 9 bases left in between. CDR3 DNA: TGTGCCAGCAGTTATAACAGAGACACAGATACGCAGTATTTT. Its protein product is CASSYNRDTDTQYF.

This clonotype was counted a few times. The chain has TRBV4-1 and TRBJ2-7; D uncertain. Germline V gives CDR1 MGHRA, CDR2 YSYEKL. The length of the CDR3 is 17 residues. V was shortened by 4 bases and J by 3 bases, with 22 bases between the two germline ends. CDR3 nucleotide sequence: TGCGCCAGCAGCCCCGGTTCTTTGGGCCCCCGCGTCTACGAGCAGTACTTC. Translated: CASSPGSLGPRVYEQYF.

For this clonotype: Relative to the germline gene, one junction end is altered; a read error may explain this. V and J are TRBV5-1 and TRBJ1-4; D is uncertain. Germline V gene data show CDR1 as SGHRS and CDR2 as YFSETQ. The CDR3 totals 15 residues. The CDR3 nucleotides read TGTGCCAGCAGCTTACAAGGTGCAACTAATGAAAAACTGTTTTTT. This codes for CASSLQGATNEKLFF. Full variable domain (remainder filled in from reference TRBV5-1 and TRBJ1-4): KAGVTQTPRYLIKTRGQQVTLSCSPISGHRSVSWYQQTPGQGLQFLFEYFSETQRNKGNFPGRFSGRQFSNSRSEMNVSTLELGDSALYLCASSLQGATNEKLFFGSGTQLSVL.

This rearrangement joins TRBV19 to TRBJ2-7, with D possibly called TRBD1 or TRBD2 (6 bases each). The CDR3 sequence is 12 residues long. The germline V and J ends were trimmed by 3 bases and 6 bases, with 9 bases remaining between them. Germline values: CDR1 LNHDA, CDR2 SQIVND (reference sequence). CDR3 protein: CASSIPGAEQYF. For the CDR3, the DNA is TGTGCCAGTAGTATCCCGGGGGCCGAGCAGTACTTC.

The CDR3 region is CASSSTLVLAKNIQYF. CDR3 nucleotides: TGTGCCAGCAGTTCTACTCTTGTTCTAGCCAAAAACATTCAGTACTTC. The V and J genes are TRBV6-1 and TRBJ2-4; D is unclear. This CDR3 is built from 16 residues. Trimming cost V 5 bases and J 0 bases, with 14 bases left between them. The germline gives CDR1 MNHNS, CDR2 SASEGT.

In its sample, this clonotype was seen a few times. The genes are TRBV29-1 and TRBJ2-4; the D gene is possibly TRBD1 (5 bases). Germline V gene sequence: CDR1 SQVTM, CDR2 ANQGSEA. The CDR3 is 14 residues long. The V and J ends lost 3 bases and 13 bases respectively, with 22 bases between them. The CDR3 sequence is CSVDLAGSIGSQYF. Here the CDR3 DNA reads TGCAGCGTTGACTTGGCAGGGTCGATAGGGTCCCAGTACTTC. Variable domain in full (rest from reference TRBV29-1 and TRBJ2-4): SAVISQKPSRDICQRGTSLTIQCQVDSQVTMMFWYRQQPGQSLTLIATANQGSEATYESGFVIDKFPISRPNLTFSTLTVSNMSPEDSSIYLCSVDLAGSIGSQYFGAGTRLSVL.

The chain recombines TRBV7-3 with TRBJ1-1, with no clear D. Germline-derived CDR1 and CDR2 are SGHTA and FQGTGA. The CDR3 has 14 amino acids. V was pared by 5 bases and J by 1 base, with 11 bases between. The chain's CDR3 is CASSPGISNTEAFF. The CDR3 bases are TGTGCCAGCAGCCCGGGGATTTCGAACACTGAAGCTTTCTTT. The complete variable domain, with remaining parts taken from reference TRBV7-3 and TRBJ1-1, reads GAGVSQTPSNKVTEKGKYVELRCDPISGHTALYWYRQSLGQGPEFLIYFQGTGAADDSGLPNDRFFAVRPEGSVSTLKIQRTERGDSAVYLCASSPGISNTEAFFGQGTRLTVV.

The J gene is TRBJ2-1, the V gene TRBV7-9; 12 bases line up with TRBD2. The V gene end was trimmed by 5 bases and the J gene end by 5 bases; junction bases not matched to a gene: 4. The length of the CDR3 is 15 residues. Germline assignment: CDR1 SEHNR and CDR2 FQNEAQ (reference sequence). The CDR3: CASSPTSGRNNEQFF. In DNA, the CDR3 is TGTGCCAGCAGCCCGACTAGCGGGAGAAACAATGAGCAGTTCTTC.

This clonotype has a single count. This chain links TRBV13 with TRBJ2-4, with TRBD2 as a possible D gene (5 bases). The end of the DNA fits TRBJ2-7 better, so the J call may be wrong. The CDR3 has 14 amino acids. CDR1 and CDR2 from the germline V gene are PRHDT and FYEKMQ (reference sequence). The CDR3 loop reads CASSLGLTLSEQYF. Here the CDR3 DNA reads TGTGCCAGCAGCCTCGGACTGACCCTAAGCGAGCAGTACTTC.

V usage is TRBV7-4 and J usage is TRBJ1-1; TRBD1 agrees at 9 bases. Germline CDR1 is SGHVT and CDR2 is SQSDAQ. The CDR3 loop spans 13 amino acids. Trimming removed 7 bases from V and 4 bases from J; junction bases left unmatched: 4. The CDR3 DNA is TGTGCCAGCACGGGACAGGGATTCACTGAAGCTTTCTTT. Translated, it gives CASTGQGFTEAFF. Together with reference TRBV7-4 and TRBJ1-1, the CDR3 gives the full variable domain: GAGVSQSPRYKVAKRGRDVALRCDSISGHVTLYWYRQTLGQGSEVLTYSQSDAQRDKSGRPSGRFSAERPERSVSTLKIQRTEQGDSAVYLCASTGQGFTEAFFGQGTRLTVV.

The J gene is TRBJ2-1, the V gene TRBV20-1, with 10 bases identical to TRBD2. V shed 2 bases, J shed 8 bases, and the junction held 15 bases outside the gene matches. Germline assignment: CDR1 DFQATT and CDR2 SNEGSKA (reference sequence). This CDR3 comprises 17 residues. The CDR3 DNA is TGCAGTGCTAGAACAGGATCACTAGCGGGGAGAGGGGATGAGCAGTTCTTC. Amino acids: CSARTGSLAGRGDEQFF.